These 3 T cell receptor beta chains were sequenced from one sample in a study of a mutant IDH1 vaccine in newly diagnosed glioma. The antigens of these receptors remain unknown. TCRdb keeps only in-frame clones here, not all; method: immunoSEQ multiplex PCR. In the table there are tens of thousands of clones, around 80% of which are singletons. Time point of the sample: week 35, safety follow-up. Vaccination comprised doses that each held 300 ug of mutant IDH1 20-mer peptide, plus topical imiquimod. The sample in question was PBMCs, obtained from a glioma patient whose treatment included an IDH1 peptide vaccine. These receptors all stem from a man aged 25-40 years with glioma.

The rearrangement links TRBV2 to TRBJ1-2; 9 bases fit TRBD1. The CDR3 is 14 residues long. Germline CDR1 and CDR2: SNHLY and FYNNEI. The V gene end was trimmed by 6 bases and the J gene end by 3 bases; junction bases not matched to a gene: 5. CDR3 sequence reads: CASRRTGVDYGYTF. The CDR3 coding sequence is TGTGCCAGCAGACGGACAGGGGTGGACTATGGCTACACCTTC. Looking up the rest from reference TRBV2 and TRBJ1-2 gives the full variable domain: EPEVTQTPSHQVTQMGQEVILRCVPISNHLYFYWYRQILGQKVEFLVSFYNNEISEKSEIFDDQFSVERPDGSNFTLKIRSTKLEDSAMYFCASRRTGVDYGYTFGSGTRLTVV.

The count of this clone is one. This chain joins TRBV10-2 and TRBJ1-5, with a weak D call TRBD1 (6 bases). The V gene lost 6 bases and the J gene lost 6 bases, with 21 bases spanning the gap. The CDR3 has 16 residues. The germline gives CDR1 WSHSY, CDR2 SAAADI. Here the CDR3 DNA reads TGCGCCAGCAGCCCACTTCGGGACACTCTTTTTCAGCCCCAGCATTTT. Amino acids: CASSPLRDTLFQPQHF.

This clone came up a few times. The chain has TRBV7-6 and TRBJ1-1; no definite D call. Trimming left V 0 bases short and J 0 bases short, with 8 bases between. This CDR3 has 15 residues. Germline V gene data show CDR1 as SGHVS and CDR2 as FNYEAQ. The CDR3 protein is CASSLALGVNTEAFF. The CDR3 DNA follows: TGTGCCAGCAGCTTAGCGCTCGGGGTGAACACTGAAGCTTTCTTT.